This note documents a single T cell receptor (beta chain) sequence. This entry is derived from a study of CD8+ T cells in alopecia areata. Study summary: At a dose of 5 to 10 mg twice daily, oral tofacitinib was given to treated patients.

Extracted RNA was reverse transcribed into cDNA, the sequencing template. Data came from immunoSEQ multiplex PCR; TCRdb stores just in-frame clones and leaves some out. This table has tens of thousands of clones, 46% appearing once. Treatment in this sample: oral pan-JAK inhibitor, 5-10 mg twice daily. Peripheral blood and lesional scalp punch biopsies came from alopecia areata patients. Germline assignment: CDR1 SGHRS and CDR2 YFSETQ. The CDR3 sequence is 16 residues long. Trimming cost V 0 bases and J 9 bases, with 21 bases left between them. V and J are TRBV5-1 and TRBJ2-5; D may be TRBD2 (6 bases). The source is a human donor with alopecia areata. Sequencing used CD8+ T cells sorted from blood, obtained at approximately week 36, from a patient treated with tofacitinib. The chain's CDR3 is CASSLEAAGAARAQYF. CDR3 DNA sequence: TGCGCCAGCAGCTTGGAGGCAGCGGGTGCCGCAAGGGCCCAGTACTTC. The full variable domain, with the rest looked up from reference TRBV5-1 and TRBJ2-5, is KAGVTQTPRYLIKTRGQQVTLSCSPISGHRSVSWYQQTPGQGLQFLFEYFSETQRNKGNFPGRFSGRQFSNSRSEMNVSTLELGDSALYLCASSLEAAGAARAQYFGPGTRLLVL.